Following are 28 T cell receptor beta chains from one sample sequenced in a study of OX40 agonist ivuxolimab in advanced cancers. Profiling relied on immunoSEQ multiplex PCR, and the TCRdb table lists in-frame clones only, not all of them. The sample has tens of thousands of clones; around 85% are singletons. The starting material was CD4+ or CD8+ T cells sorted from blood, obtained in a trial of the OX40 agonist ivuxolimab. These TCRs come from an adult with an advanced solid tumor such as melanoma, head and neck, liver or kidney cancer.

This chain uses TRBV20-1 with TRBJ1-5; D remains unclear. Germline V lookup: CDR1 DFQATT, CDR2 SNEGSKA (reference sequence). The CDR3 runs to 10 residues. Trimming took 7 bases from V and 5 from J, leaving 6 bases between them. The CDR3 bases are TGCAGTGTAGGGTATCAGCCCCAGCATTTT. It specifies CSVGYQPQHF.

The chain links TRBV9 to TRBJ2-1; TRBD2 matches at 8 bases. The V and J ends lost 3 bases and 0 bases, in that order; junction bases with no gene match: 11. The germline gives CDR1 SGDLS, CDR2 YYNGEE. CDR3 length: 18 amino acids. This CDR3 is CASSGSGSGGDSYNEQFF. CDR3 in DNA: TGTGCCAGCAGCGGCTCAGGGAGCGGGGGCGACTCCTACAATGAGCAGTTCTTC.

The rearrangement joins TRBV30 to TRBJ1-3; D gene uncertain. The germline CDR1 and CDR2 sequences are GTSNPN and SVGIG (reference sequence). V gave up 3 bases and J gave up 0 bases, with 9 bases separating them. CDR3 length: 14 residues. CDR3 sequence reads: CAWSDGPSGNTIYF. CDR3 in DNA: TGTGCCTGGAGCGATGGGCCCTCTGGAAACACCATATATTTT.

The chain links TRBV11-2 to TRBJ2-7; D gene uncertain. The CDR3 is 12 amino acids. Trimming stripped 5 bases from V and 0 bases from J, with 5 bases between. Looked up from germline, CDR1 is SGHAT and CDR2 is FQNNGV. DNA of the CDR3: TGTGCCAGCAGCATCGGCTCCTACGAGCAGTACTTC. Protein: CASSIGSYEQYF.

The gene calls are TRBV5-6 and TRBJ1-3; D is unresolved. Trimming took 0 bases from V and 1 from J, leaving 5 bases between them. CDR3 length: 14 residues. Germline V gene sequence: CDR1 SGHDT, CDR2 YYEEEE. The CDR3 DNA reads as TGTGCCAGCAGCTTGGTACAGTCTGGAAACACCATATATTTT. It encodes CASSLVQSGNTIYF. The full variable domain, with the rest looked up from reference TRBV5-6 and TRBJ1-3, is DAGVTQSPTHLIKTRGQQVTLRCSPKSGHDTVSWYQQALGQGPQFIFQYYEEEERQRGNFPDRFSGHQFPNYSSELNVNALLLGDSALYLCASSLVQSGNTIYFGEGSWLTVV.

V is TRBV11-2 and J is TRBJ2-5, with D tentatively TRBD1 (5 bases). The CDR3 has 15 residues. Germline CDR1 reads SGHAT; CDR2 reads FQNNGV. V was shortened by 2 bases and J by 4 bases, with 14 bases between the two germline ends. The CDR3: CASSLTGSQGETQYF. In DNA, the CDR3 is TGTGCCAGCAGCTTAACGGGCTCGCAGGGAGAGACCCAGTACTTC.

The CDR3 sequence is CASSLTSGIYNEQFF. CDR3 sequence (DNA): TGTGCCAGCAGCCTGACTAGCGGGATTTACAATGAGCAGTTCTTC. The rearrangement links TRBV7-3 to TRBJ2-1; 11 bases are a match to TRBD2. This CDR3 comprises 15 residues. Germline V gene sequence: CDR1 SGHTA, CDR2 FQGTGA. The J segment lost 4 bases and the V segment lost 5 bases, leaving 4 bases of the junction unmatched.

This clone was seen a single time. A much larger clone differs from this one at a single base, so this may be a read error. The CDR3 DNA follows: TGTGCCAGCAGCAGCACCGGGACTAGCAACGATGTGCAGTTCTTC. This encodes CASSSTGTSNDVQFF. The chain recombines TRBV7-3 with TRBJ2-1; TRBD2 matches 9 bases. The CDR3 consists of 15 residues. From germline, CDR1 is SGHTA and CDR2 FQGTGA. The ends lost 5 bases at V and 12 bases at J; junction bases unmatched: 14.

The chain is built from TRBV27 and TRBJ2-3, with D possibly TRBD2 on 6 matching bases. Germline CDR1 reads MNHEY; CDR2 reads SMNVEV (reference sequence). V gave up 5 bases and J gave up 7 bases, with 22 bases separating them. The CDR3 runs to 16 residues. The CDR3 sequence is CASSPTRPSGPNTQYF. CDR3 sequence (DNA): TGTGCCAGCAGTCCTACCCGACCGAGCGGGCCTAATACGCAGTATTTT.

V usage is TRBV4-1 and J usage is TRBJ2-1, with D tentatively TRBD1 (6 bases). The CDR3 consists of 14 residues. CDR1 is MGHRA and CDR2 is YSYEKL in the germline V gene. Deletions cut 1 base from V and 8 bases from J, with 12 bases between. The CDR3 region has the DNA TGCGCCAGCAGCCAAGTCGTCAGGGGCGATGAGCAGTTCTTC. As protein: CASSQVVRGDEQFF.

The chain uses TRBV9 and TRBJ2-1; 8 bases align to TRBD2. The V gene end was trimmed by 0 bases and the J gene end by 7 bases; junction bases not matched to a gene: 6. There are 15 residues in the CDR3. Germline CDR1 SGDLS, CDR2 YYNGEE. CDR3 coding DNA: TGTGCCAGCAGCGTAGACGGGGGGGCCGGAAATGAGCAGTTCTTC. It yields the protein CASSVDGGAGNEQFF.

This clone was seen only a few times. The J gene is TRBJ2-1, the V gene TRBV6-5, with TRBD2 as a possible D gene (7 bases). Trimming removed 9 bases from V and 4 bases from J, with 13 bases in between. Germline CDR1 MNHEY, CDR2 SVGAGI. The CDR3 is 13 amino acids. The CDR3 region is CASKGGTYNEQFF. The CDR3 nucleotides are TGTGCCAGTAAGGGGGGGACATACAATGAGCAGTTCTTC.

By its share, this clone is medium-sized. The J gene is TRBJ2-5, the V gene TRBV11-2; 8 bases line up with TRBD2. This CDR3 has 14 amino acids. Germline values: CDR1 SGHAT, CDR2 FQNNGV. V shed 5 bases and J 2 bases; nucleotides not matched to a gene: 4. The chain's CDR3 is CASSGRGVQETQYF. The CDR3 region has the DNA TGTGCCAGCAGCGGGCGGGGGGTACAAGAGACCCAGTACTTC.

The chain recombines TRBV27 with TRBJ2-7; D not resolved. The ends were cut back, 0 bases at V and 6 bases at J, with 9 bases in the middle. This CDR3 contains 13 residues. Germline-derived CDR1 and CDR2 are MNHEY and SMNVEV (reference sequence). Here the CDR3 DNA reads TGTGCCAGCAGTTTATCTTGGGCCTCCGAGCAGTACTTC. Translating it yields CASSLSWASEQYF.

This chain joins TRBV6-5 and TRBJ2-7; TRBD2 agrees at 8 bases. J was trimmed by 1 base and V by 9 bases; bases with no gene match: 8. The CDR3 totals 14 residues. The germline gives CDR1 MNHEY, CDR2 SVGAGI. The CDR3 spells CASLDAGGSYEQYF. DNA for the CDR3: TGTGCCAGTCTGGACGCGGGGGGATCCTACGAGCAGTACTTC.

The CDR3 coding sequence is TGTGCCAGCAGCTCGGGACCCGTTCTTAATACGCAGTATTTT. This sequence encodes CASSSGPVLNTQYF. This chain joins TRBV11-2 and TRBJ2-3; D is possibly TRBD1 or TRBD2 (5 bases each). The germline gives CDR1 SGHAT, CDR2 FQNNGV. The length of the CDR3 is 14 residues. Between the trimmed V and J ends, which lost 4 bases and 7 bases, there was a span of 15 bases.

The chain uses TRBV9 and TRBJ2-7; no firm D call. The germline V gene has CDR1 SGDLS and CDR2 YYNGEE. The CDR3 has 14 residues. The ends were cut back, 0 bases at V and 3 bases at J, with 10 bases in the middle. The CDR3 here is CASSVGAANYEQYF. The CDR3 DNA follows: TGTGCCAGCAGCGTAGGGGCAGCGAACTACGAGCAGTACTTC.

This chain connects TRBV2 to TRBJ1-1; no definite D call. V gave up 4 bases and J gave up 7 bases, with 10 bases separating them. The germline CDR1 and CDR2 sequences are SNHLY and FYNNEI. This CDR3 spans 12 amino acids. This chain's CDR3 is CASSAGSNEAFF. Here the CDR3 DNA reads TGTGCCAGCAGTGCGGGGAGCAATGAAGCTTTCTTT.

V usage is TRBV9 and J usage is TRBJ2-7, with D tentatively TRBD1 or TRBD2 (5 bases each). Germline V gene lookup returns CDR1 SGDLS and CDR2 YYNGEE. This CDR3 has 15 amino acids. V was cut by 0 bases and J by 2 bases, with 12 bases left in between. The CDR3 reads CASSVGGTATYEQYF. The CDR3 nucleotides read TGTGCCAGCAGCGTAGGGGGGACGGCCACCTACGAGCAGTACTTC.

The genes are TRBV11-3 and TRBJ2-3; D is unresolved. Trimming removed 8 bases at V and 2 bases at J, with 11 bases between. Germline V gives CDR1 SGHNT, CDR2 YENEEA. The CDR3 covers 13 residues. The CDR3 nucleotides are TGTGCCAGCGGGAAGGACCTCACAGATACGCAGTATTTT. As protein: CASGKDLTDTQYF. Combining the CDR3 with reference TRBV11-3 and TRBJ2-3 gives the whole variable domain EAGVVQSPRYKIIEKKQPVAFWCNPISGHNTLYWYLQNLGQGPELLIRYENEEAVDDSQLPKDRFSAERLKGVDSTLKIQPAELGDSAVYLCASGKDLTDTQYFGPGTRLTVL.

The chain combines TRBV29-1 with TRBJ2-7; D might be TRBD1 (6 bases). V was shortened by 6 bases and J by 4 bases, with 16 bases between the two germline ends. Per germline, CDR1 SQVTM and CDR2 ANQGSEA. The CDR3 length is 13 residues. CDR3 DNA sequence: TGCAGCGTCACTTCAGGGGCGGGTTACGAGCAGTACTTC. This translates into CSVTSGAGYEQYF.

For the CDR3, the DNA is TGCGCCAGCAGCTGGAGGACAACTAACTATGGCTACACCTTC. Its translation: CASSWRTTNYGYTF. The chain employs TRBV5-1 and TRBJ1-2; TRBD1 is a possible D gene (5 bases). Germline assignment: CDR1 SGHRS and CDR2 YFSETQ. Deletions cut 3 bases from V and 0 bases from J, with 9 bases between. The CDR3 has 14 residues.

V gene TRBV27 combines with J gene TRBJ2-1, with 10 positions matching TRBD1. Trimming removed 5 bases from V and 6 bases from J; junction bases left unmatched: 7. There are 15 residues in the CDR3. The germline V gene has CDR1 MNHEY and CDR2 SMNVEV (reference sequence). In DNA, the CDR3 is TGTGCCAGCAGTCACGACAGGGGGCTTATCAATGAGCAGTTCTTC. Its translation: CASSHDRGLINEQFF.

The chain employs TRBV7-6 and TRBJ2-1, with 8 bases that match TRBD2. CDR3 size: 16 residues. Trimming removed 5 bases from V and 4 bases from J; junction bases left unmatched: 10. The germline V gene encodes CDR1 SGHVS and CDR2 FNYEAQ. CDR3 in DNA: TGTGCCAGCAGCCGAGACCTCGAGCGGGGGTACAATGAGCAGTTCTTC. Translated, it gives CASSRDLERGYNEQFF. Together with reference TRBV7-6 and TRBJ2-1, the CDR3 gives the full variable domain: GAGVSQSPRYKVTKRGQDVALRCDPISGHVSLYWYRQALGQGPEFLTYFNYEAQQDKSGLPNDRFSAERPEGSISTLTIQRTEQRDSAMYRCASSRDLERGYNEQFFGPGTRLTVL.

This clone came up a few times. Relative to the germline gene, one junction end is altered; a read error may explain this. CDR3 loop: CASSSAAVETQYF. In DNA, the CDR3 is TGTGCTAGCAGCTCGGCGGCCGTTGAGACCCAGTACTTC. The chain combines TRBV7-7 with TRBJ2-5; D is ambiguous. The CDR3 has 13 residues. Germline V lookup: CDR1 SSHAT, CDR2 FNYEAQ (reference sequence).

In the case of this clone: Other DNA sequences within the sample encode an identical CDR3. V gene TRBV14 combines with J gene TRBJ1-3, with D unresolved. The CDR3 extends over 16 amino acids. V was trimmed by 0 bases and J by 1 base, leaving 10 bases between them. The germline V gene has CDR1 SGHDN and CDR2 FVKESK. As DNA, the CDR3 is TGTGCCAGCAGCCAAGATCTGGTTGGATCTGGAAACACCATATATTTT. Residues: CASSQDLVGSGNTIYF.

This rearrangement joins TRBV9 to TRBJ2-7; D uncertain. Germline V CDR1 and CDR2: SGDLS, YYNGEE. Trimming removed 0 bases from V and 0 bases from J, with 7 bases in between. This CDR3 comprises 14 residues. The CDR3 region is CASSVGDVSYEQYF. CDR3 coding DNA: TGTGCCAGCAGCGTAGGTGACGTCTCCTACGAGCAGTACTTC. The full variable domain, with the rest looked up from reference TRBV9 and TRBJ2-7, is DSGVTQTPKHLITATGQRVTLRCSPRSGDLSVYWYQQSLDQGLQFLIQYYNGEERAKGNILERFSAQQFPDLHSELNLSSLELGDSALYFCASSVGDVSYEQYFGPGTRLTVT.

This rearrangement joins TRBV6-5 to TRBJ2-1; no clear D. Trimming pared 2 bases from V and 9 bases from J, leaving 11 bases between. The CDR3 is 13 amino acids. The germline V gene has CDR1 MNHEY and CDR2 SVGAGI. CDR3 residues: CASSYPEVFEQFF. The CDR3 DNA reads TGTGCCAGCAGTTACCCCGAGGTGTTTGAGCAGTTCTTC.